A single sample is the source of the 2 T cell receptor beta chains below, sequenced in a study of cytomegalovirus exposure and HLA in healthy donors. Clones were sequenced by immunoSEQ multiplex PCR, and TCRdb holds only the in-frame ones, with some missing. Among 55,000 to 70,000 clones listed, roughly nine tenths were seen once. The sample taken for sequencing was PBMCs. Receptor source: a woman aged 30 to 39 in good health and CMV-seronegative.

The chain recombines TRBV27 with TRBJ2-7; 7 bases agree with TRBD2. There are 14 residues in the CDR3. Germline V gene sequence: CDR1 MNHEY, CDR2 SMNVEV (reference sequence). The chain's CDR3 is CGSSRGGDLGEQYF. The CDR3 DNA is TGTGGGTCTAGCCGGGGAGGGGATTTGGGGGAGCAGTACTTC.

CDR3 sequence reads: CASSRKGLAGSDTQYF. DNA of the CDR3: TGTGCCAGCAGCCGGAAGGGACTAGCGGGGTCAGATACGCAGTATTTT. J is TRBJ2-3 and V is TRBV5-6; 13 bases are a match to TRBD2. Germline CDR1 and CDR2: SGHDT and YYEEEE. This CDR3 has 16 amino acids. V trimming: 4 bases; J trimming: 4 bases; junction bases outside the gene matches: 6.